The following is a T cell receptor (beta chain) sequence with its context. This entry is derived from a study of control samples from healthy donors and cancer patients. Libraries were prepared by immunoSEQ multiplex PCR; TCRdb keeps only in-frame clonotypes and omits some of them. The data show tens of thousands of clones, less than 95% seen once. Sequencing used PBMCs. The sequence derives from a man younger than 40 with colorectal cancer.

CDR3 DNA sequence: TGTGCCAGTAGTATAGATCTATCAGGGTCCGATCAGCCCCAGCATTTT. Translating it yields CASSIDLSGSDQPQHF. This chain uses TRBV19 with TRBJ1-5, with a possible D match to TRBD1 (5 bases). The CDR3 is 16 amino acids. The V gene's germline CDR1 is LNHDA and CDR2 SQIVND (reference sequence). V lost 0 bases, J lost 5 bases, and 14 bases lay in between.